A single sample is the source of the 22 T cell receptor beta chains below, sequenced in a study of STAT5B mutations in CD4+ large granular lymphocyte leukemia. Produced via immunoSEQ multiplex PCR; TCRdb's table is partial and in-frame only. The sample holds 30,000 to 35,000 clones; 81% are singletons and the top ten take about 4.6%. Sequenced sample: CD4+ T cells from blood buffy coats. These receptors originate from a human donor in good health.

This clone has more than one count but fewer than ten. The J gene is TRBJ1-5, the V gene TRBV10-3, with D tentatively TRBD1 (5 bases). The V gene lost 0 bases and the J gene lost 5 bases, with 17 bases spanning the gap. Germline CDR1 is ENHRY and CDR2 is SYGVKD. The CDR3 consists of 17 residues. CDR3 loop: CAISESPGGSVHQPQHF. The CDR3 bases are TGTGCCATCAGTGAGTCACCGGGGGGGAGCGTTCATCAGCCCCAGCATTTT.

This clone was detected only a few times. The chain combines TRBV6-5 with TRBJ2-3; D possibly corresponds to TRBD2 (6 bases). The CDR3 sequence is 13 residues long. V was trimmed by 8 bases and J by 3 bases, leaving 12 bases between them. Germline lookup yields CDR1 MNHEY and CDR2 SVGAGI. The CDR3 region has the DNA TGTGCCAGCGGAGCGGGCAGGACAGATACGCAGTATTTT. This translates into CASGAGRTDTQYF.

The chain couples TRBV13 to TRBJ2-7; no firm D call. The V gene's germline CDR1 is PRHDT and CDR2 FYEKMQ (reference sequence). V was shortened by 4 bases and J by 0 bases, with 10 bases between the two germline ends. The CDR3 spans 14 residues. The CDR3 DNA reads TGTGCCAGCAGCTCGACTCGAAACTCCTACGAGCAGTACTTC. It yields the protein CASSSTRNSYEQYF.

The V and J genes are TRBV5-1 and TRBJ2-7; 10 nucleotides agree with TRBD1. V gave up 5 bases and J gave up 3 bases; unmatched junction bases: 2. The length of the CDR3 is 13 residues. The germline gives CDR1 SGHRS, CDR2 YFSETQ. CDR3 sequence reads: CASSGDRGYEQYF. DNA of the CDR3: TGCGCCAGCAGTGGGGACAGGGGCTACGAGCAGTACTTC.

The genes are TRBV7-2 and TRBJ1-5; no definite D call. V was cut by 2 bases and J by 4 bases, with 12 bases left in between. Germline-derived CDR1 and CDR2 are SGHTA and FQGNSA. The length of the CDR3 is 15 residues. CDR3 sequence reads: CASSLRGTPNQPQHF. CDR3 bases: TGTGCCAGCAGCTTACGGGGTACCCCGAATCAGCCCCAGCATTTT.

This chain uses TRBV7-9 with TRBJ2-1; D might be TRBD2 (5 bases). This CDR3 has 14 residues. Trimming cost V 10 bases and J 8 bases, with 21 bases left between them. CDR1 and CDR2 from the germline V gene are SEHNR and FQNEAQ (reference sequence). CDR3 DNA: TGTGCCACGCCTAAGGGTGGTTGGGGAGATGAGCAGTTCTTC. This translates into CATPKGGWGDEQFF.

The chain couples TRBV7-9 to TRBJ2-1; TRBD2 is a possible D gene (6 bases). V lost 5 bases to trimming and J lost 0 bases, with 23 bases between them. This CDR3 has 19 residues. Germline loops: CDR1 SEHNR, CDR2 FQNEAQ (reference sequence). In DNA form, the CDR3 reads TGTGCCAGCAGCCCAAAGCGCTTTAGCGAGACTAGCTCCTACAATGAGCAGTTCTTC. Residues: CASSPKRFSETSSYNEQFF.

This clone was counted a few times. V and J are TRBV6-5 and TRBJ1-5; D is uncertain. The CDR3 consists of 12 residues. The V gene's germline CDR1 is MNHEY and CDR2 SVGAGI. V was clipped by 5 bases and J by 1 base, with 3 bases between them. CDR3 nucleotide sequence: TGTGCCAGCAGTGACAGCAATCAGCCCCAGCATTTT. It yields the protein CASSDSNQPQHF.

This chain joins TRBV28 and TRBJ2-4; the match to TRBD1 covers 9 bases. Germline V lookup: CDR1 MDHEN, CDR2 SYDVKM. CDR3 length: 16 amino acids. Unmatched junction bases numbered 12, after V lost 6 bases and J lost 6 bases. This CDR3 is CASSRRTGVAGNIQYF. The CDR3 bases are TGTGCCAGCAGCCGACGGACAGGGGTGGCCGGAAACATTCAGTACTTC.

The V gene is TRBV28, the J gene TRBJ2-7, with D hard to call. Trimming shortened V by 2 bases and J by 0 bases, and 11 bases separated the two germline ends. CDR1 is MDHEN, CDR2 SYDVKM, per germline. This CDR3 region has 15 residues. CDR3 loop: CASSLSPAASYEQYF. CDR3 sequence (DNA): TGTGCCAGCAGTTTAAGCCCTGCTGCCTCCTACGAGCAGTACTTC.

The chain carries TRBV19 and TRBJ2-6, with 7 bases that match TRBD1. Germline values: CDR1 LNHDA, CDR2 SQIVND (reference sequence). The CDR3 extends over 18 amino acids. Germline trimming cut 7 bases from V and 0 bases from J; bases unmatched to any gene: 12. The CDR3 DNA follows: TGTGCCAGTAACCTAAGACAGGGTACGGTCTCTGGGGCCAACGTCCTGACTTTC. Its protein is CASNLRQGTVSGANVLTF.

The CDR3 nucleotides read TGTGCCAGCAGTTTCCACCAGGGGAAGAGGGCCGGGGAGCTGTTTTTT. Encoded protein: CASSFHQGKRAGELFF. V usage is TRBV28 and J usage is TRBJ2-2; possibly TRBD1 for D (6 bases). The germline V gene has CDR1 MDHEN and CDR2 SYDVKM. V lost 3 bases to trimming and J lost 6 bases, with 17 bases between them. CDR3 length: 16 residues.

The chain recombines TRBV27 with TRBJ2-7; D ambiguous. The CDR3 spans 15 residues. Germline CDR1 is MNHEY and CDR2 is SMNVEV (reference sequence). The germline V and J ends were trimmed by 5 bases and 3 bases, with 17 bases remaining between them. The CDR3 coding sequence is TGTGCCAGCAGTAGCCAGAATCGCTTACACTACGAGCAGTACTTC. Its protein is CASSSQNRLHYEQYF.

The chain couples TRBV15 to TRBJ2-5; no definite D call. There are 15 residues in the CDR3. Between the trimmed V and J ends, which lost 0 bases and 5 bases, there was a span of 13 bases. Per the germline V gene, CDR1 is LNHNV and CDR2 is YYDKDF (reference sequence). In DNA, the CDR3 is TGTGCCACCAGCAGAGATCGGGTGACTCTCGAGACCCAGTACTTC. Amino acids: CATSRDRVTLETQYF. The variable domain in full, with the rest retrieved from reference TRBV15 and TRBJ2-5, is DAMVIQNPRYQVTQFGKPVTLSCSQTLNHNVMYWYQQKSSQAPKLLFHYYDKDFNNEADTPDNFQSRRPNTSFCFLDIRSPGLGDTAMYLCATSRDRVTLETQYFGPGTRLLVL.

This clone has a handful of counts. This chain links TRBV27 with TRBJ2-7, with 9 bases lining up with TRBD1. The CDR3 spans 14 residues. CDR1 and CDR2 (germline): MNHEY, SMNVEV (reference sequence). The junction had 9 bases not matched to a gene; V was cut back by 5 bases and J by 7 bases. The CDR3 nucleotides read TGTGCCAGCAGTCCCAACAGGGGGCGGAAAGAGCAGTACTTC. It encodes CASSPNRGRKEQYF.

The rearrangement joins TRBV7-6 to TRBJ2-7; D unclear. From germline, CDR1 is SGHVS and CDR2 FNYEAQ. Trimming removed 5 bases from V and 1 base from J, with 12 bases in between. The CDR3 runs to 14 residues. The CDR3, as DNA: TGTGCCAGCAGCCCATCGGCCGATTCCTACGAGCAGTACTTC. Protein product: CASSPSADSYEQYF.

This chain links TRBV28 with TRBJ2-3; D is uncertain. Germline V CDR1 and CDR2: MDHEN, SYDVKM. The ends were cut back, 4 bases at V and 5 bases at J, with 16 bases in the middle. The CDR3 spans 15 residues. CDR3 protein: CASSSTSDRIDTQYF. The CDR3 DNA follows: TGTGCCAGCAGTTCCACGTCAGATCGCATAGATACGCAGTATTTT.

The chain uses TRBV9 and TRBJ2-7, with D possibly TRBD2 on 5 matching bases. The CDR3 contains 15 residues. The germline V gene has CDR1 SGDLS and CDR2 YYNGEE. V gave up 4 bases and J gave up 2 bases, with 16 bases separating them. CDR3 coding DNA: TGTGCCAGCAGCCCTGGGTCCGGGATTGCCTACGAGCAGTACTTC. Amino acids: CASSPGSGIAYEQYF.

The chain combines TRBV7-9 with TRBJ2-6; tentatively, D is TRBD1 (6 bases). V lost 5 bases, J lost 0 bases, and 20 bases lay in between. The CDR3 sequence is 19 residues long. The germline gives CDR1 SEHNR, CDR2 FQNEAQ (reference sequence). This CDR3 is CASSLDRALLPSGANVLTF. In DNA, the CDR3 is TGTGCCAGCAGCCTGGACAGAGCCCTACTACCCTCTGGGGCCAACGTCCTGACTTTC.

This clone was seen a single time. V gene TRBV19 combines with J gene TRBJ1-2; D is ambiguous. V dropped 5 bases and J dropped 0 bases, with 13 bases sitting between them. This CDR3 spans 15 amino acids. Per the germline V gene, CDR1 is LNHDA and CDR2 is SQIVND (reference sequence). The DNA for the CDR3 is TGTGCCAGTAGTGCGATTTGGACGGCTAACTATGGCTACACCTTC. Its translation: CASSAIWTANYGYTF.

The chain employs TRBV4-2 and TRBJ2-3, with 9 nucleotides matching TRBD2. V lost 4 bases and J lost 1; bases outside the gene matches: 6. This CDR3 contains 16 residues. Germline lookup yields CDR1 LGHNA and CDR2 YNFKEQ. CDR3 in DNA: TGTGCCAGCAGCCCCCGGACTAGCGCCCGCACAGATACGCAGTATTTT. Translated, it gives CASSPRTSARTDTQYF.

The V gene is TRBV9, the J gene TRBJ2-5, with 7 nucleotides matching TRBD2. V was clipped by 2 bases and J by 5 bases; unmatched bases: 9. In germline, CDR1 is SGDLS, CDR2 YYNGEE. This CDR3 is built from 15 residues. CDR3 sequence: CASSVGGRRLETQYF. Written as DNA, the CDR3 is TGTGCCAGCAGCGTGGGCGGGAGAAGGTTGGAGACCCAGTACTTC.